What follows are 30 T cell receptor beta chains derived from one specimen sequenced in a study of read filtering for tumor transcriptome and immune sequencing. From approximately 400 ng of RNA, a library with molecular barcoded alpha/delta and beta/gamma adaptors was made. TCRdb re-called the reads with MiXCR, one entry per CDR3 protein. Of over 20,000 distinct CDR3 sequences in the sample, approximately 14% were seen once. Source material: a population of CD138-negative cells sorted from bone marrow. The receptor set was obtained from a donor aged 40 or older with multiple myeloma.

This clonotype was detected many times. The V gene is TRBV19, the J gene TRBJ2-3, with unresolved D. This CDR3 is 16 amino acids long. From germline, CDR1 is LNHDA and CDR2 SQIVND (reference sequence). Trimming took 4 bases from V and 5 from J, leaving 19 bases between them. CDR3 nucleotide sequence: TGTGCCAGTAGTAGCCCCGGCTCCCGAGACCGAGATACGCAGTATTTT. Its protein is CASSSPGSRDRDTQYF.

Of note for this clonotype: The junction shows a germline mismatch at one end, possibly a read error. The CDR3 DNA reads TGCAGCGTCTGGACTAGCGGGAACAACTACAGTGAGCAGTTCTTC. It codes for CSVWTSGNNYSEQFF. This chain uses TRBV29-1 with TRBJ2-1; 12 nucleotides agree with TRBD2. Per the germline V gene, CDR1 is SQVTM and CDR2 is ANQGSEA. The CDR3 covers 15 residues.

In this sample, this clonotype turned up many times. The rearrangement links TRBV6-2 or TRBV6-3 to TRBJ2-7; no clear D. The ends were cut back, 6 bases at V and 2 bases at J, with 17 bases in the middle. Per the germline V gene, CDR1 is MNHEY and CDR2 is SVGEGT. This CDR3 spans 15 amino acids. In nucleotides, the CDR3 is TGTGCCAGCAGCCTACGGGCGAGTGGGGCCTACGAGCAGTACTTC. It specifies CASSLRASGAYEQYF.

This clonotype was observed a handful of times. The chain has TRBV28 and TRBJ2-3; D not resolved. V was shortened by 2 bases and J by 2 bases, with 8 bases between the two germline ends. CDR1 and CDR2 from the germline V gene are MDHEN and SYDVKM. This CDR3 contains 14 residues. CDR3 sequence reads: CASSLDQDTDTQYF. The CDR3 coding sequence is TGTGCCAGCAGTTTAGACCAGGACACAGATACGCAGTATTTT.

The rearrangement joins TRBV29-1 to TRBJ2-5; 7 bases align to TRBD1. Germline values: CDR1 SQVTM, CDR2 ANQGSEA. V shed 6 bases and J 0 bases; nucleotides not matched to a gene: 7. The CDR3 extends over 14 amino acids. In nucleotides, the CDR3 is TGCAGCGTGACGGACAGGTGGTACCAAGAGACCCAGTACTTC. Its translation: CSVTDRWYQETQYF.

This clonotype was picked up a small number of times. This chain joins TRBV7-8 and TRBJ2-1; D not certain. Germline V gives CDR1 SGHVS, CDR2 FQNEAQ. The CDR3 contains 11 residues. V was clipped by 11 bases and J by 10 bases, with 15 bases between them. Here the CDR3 reads CAGDLQKEQFF. DNA of the CDR3: TGTGCCGGAGATTTACAAAAAGAGCAGTTCTTC.

Many counts were recorded for this clonotype. The chain combines TRBV2 with TRBJ2-7; TRBD2 matches at 8 bases. J gave up 2 bases and V 2 bases, and 2 bases lay outside the gene matches. Germline assignment: CDR1 SNHLY and CDR2 FYNNEI. This CDR3 is 14 amino acids long. The CDR3 coding sequence is TGTGCCAGCAGTGAACTCGGGAGGGCCTACGAGCAGTACTTC. Its protein is CASSELGRAYEQYF.

Ten or more counts support this clonotype. J is TRBJ2-1 and V is TRBV12-3 or TRBV12-4; 9 bases map to TRBD2. The junction had 7 bases not matched to a gene; V was cut back by 6 bases and J by 4 bases. This CDR3 is built from 15 residues. The CDR3 nucleotides read TGTGCCAGCAGCCCCGCGGGAGGGGTGTACAATGAGCAGTTCTTC. Amino acids: CASSPAGGVYNEQFF.

This clonotype has only a few counts. The J gene is TRBJ2-3, the V gene TRBV6-1, with D perhaps TRBD1 (8 bases). Germline CDR1 MNHNS, CDR2 SASEGT. Between the trimmed V and J ends, which lost 5 bases and 1 base, there was a span of 16 bases. The CDR3 has 16 residues. The CDR3 region is CASSLQGAGGTDTQYF. As DNA, the CDR3 is TGTGCCAGCAGTCTCCAGGGGGCGGGAGGCACAGATACGCAGTATTTT.

This clonotype has just a few counts. It may be a read error: a sequence one base away is much more abundant. The chain links TRBV7-2 to TRBJ2-3; TRBD1 matches 7 bases. The CDR3 extends over 16 amino acids. Germline V CDR1 and CDR2: SGHTA, FQGNSA. V lost 0 bases to trimming and J lost 0 bases; unmatched junction nucleotides: 3. The DNA for the CDR3 is TGTGCCAGCAGCTTAGCGCCGGGACAGAGCACAGATACGCAGTATTTT. This sequence encodes CASSLAPGQSTDTQYF.

This clonotype was picked up many times. This chain uses TRBV11-2 with TRBJ2-5, with D perhaps TRBD2 (5 bases). Germline values: CDR1 SGHAT, CDR2 FQNNGV. The CDR3 contains 13 residues. Trimming took 5 bases from V and 5 from J, leaving 12 bases between them. The CDR3 reads CASSAGLGETQYF. CDR3 in DNA: TGTGCCAGCAGCGCAGGACTGGGGGAGACCCAGTACTTC.

The table lists this clonotype with many counts. The rearrangement uses TRBV28 and TRBJ1-4; 9 nucleotides align to TRBD1. The CDR3 is 15 residues long. J lost 4 bases, V lost 6 bases, and 6 bases had no gene match. In germline, CDR1 is MDHEN, CDR2 SYDVKM. The CDR3 sequence is CASSPGQGHNEKLFF. In DNA, the CDR3 is TGTGCCAGCAGCCCGGGACAGGGCCATAATGAAAAACTGTTTTTT.

This rearrangement joins TRBV7-8 to TRBJ2-7, with 9 bases that match TRBD1. Germline trimming cut 5 bases from V and 5 bases from J; bases unmatched to any gene: 10. Germline lookup yields CDR1 SGHVS and CDR2 FQNEAQ. The length of the CDR3 is 15 residues. CDR3 protein: CASSPGTGFFHEQYF. The CDR3 DNA reads TGTGCCAGCAGCCCCGGGACAGGGTTTTTTCACGAGCAGTACTTC.

This clonotype has a count of ten or more. The chain is built from TRBV28 and TRBJ2-7; D possibly corresponds to TRBD1 (5 bases). This CDR3 has 10 residues. With 8 bases removed from V and 5 bases from J, the gap between germline ends came to 7 bases. Per germline, CDR1 MDHEN and CDR2 SYDVKM. The CDR3 bases are TGTGCCAGCGGACAAGACGAGCAGTACTTC. It encodes CASGQDEQYF. Full variable domain (remainder filled in from reference TRBV28 and TRBJ2-7): DVKVTQSSRYLVKRTGEKVFLECVQDMDHENMFWYRQDPGLGLRLIYFSYDVKMKEKGDIPEGYSVSREKKERFSLILESASTNQTSMYLCASGQDEQYFGPGTRLTVT.

This clonotype was counted at least ten times. This chain links TRBV7-9 with TRBJ2-5; TRBD2 matches at 7 bases. V dropped 4 bases and J dropped 14; count of bases not matched to a gene: 7. The length of the CDR3 is 11 residues. Germline loops: CDR1 SEHNR, CDR2 FQNEAQ (reference sequence). Written as DNA, the CDR3 is TGTGCCAGCAGCTCCCTAGCGGAGGCCTACTTC. Amino acids: CASSSLAEAYF.

This clonotype was counted only a few times. The chain has TRBV3-1 and TRBJ1-1; D call uncertain. The CDR3 sequence is 12 residues long. V was cut by 4 bases and J by 8 bases, with 11 bases left in between. Germline V gene data show CDR1 as LGHDT and CDR2 as YNNKEL (reference sequence). The CDR3 DNA follows: TGTGCCAGCAGCCCCCCGATCGGCGAAGCTTTCTTT. It is translated as CASSPPIGEAFF.

This clonotype was seen at least ten times. This sequence joins TRBV28 and TRBJ1-6; D uncertain. Trimming cost V 2 bases and J 5 bases, with 1 base left between them. The CDR3 totals 12 residues. Germline V gene lookup returns CDR1 MDHEN and CDR2 SYDVKM. CDR3 region: CASSLNNSPLHF. Written as DNA, the CDR3 is TGTGCCAGCAGTTTAAATAATTCACCCCTCCACTTT. Supplemented by reference TRBV28 and TRBJ1-6, the full variable domain reads DVKVTQSSRYLVKRTGEKVFLECVQDMDHENMFWYRQDPGLGLRLIYFSYDVKMKEKGDIPEGYSVSREKKERFSLILESASTNQTSMYLCASSLNNSPLHFGNGTRLTVT.

This clonotype was counted many times. The rearrangement joins TRBV4-1 to TRBJ2-7; 9 bases align to TRBD1. J gave up 4 bases and V 3 bases, and 7 bases lay outside the gene matches. The germline gives CDR1 MGHRA, CDR2 YSYEKL. The CDR3 contains 15 residues. The CDR3 sequence is CASSQGQGGSYEQYF. CDR3 sequence (DNA): TGCGCCAGCAGCCAGGGACAGGGTGGTAGTTACGAGCAGTACTTC.

This clonotype was counted ten times or more. The V call is TRBV4-1, the J call TRBJ1-2; D unclear. Deletions cut 0 bases from V and 7 bases from J, with 6 bases between. Germline CDR1 is MGHRA and CDR2 is YSYEKL. The CDR3 contains 12 residues. The CDR3 spells CASSQDRFGYTF. Here the CDR3 DNA reads TGCGCCAGCAGCCAAGATCGATTTGGCTACACCTTC.

This clonotype appeared many times. The CDR3 reads CASSLHGSGRPNEQFF. For the CDR3, the DNA is TGTGCCAGCAGCCTCCACGGGAGCGGGAGGCCCAATGAGCAGTTCTTC. The V and J genes are TRBV28 and TRBJ2-1; 9 bases map to TRBD2. This CDR3 has 16 residues. The germline V gene has CDR1 MDHEN and CDR2 SYDVKM. The V and J ends lost 6 bases and 6 bases, in that order; junction bases with no gene match: 12. Looking up the rest from reference TRBV28 and TRBJ2-1 gives the full variable domain: DVKVTQSSRYLVKRTGEKVFLECVQDMDHENMFWYRQDPGLGLRLIYFSYDVKMKEKGDIPEGYSVSREKKERFSLILESASTNQTSMYLCASSLHGSGRPNEQFFGPGTRLTVL.

This clonotype was counted many times. The gene calls are TRBV29-1 and TRBJ2-1; D is unresolved. From germline, CDR1 is SQVTM and CDR2 ANQGSEA. Trimming removed 6 bases at V and 12 bases at J, with 18 bases between. This CDR3 region has 12 residues. Written as DNA, the CDR3 is TGCAGCGTAGAGGTGGACGGCATGTGGCAGTTCTTC. Its protein is CSVEVDGMWQFF.

The table lists this clonotype with many counts. The chain recombines TRBV7-2 with TRBJ2-1, with 9 bases aligning to TRBD2. There are 15 residues in the CDR3. Losses at the gene ends were 2 bases for V and 2 bases for J; bases not matched to a gene: 1. CDR1 is SGHTA, CDR2 FQGNSA, per germline. This CDR3 is CASSLSGRTYNEQFF. Here the CDR3 DNA reads TGTGCCAGCAGCTTAAGCGGGAGGACCTACAATGAGCAGTTCTTC. Full variable domain (rest looked up from reference TRBV7-2 and TRBJ2-1): GAGVSQSPSNKVTEKGKDVELRCDPISGHTALYWYRQSLGQGLEFLIYFQGNSAPDKSGLPSDRFSAERTGGSVSTLTIQRTQQEDSAVYLCASSLSGRTYNEQFFGPGTRLTVL.

This clonotype was seen at least ten times. The CDR3 DNA follows: TGTGCCAGCAGCTTAGCGGGAGGGAGACAAGAGACCCAGTACTTC. Translating gives CASSLAGGRQETQYF. The chain employs TRBV7-2 and TRBJ2-5; TRBD2 aligns across 7 bases. The CDR3 is made up of 15 amino acids. Germline-derived CDR1 and CDR2 are SGHTA and FQGNSA. V was pared by 0 bases and J by 2 bases, with 3 bases of the junction left unmatched.

This clonotype was seen many times. The V call is TRBV28, the J call TRBJ2-5, with TRBD1 matching over 8 bases. The ends lost 4 bases at V and 0 bases at J; junction bases unmatched: 4. This CDR3 spans 15 amino acids. Germline CDR1 and CDR2: MDHEN and SYDVKM. This CDR3 is CASSSGQEYQETQYF. In DNA form, the CDR3 reads TGTGCCAGCAGTTCGGGACAGGAGTACCAAGAGACCCAGTACTTC.

This clonotype was detected a few times. V gene TRBV20-1 combines with J gene TRBJ2-7; TRBD1 agrees at 10 bases. The length of the CDR3 is 14 residues. Germline V lookup: CDR1 DFQATT, CDR2 SNEGSKA (reference sequence). The ends lost 3 bases at V and 8 bases at J; junction bases unmatched: 10. CDR3 residues: CSARTPGTGEKQYF. CDR3 bases: TGCAGTGCTAGGACCCCCGGGACAGGGGAAAAGCAGTACTTC.

This clonotype was counted ten times or more. The chain has TRBV20-1 and TRBJ2-3; D is perhaps TRBD2 (5 bases). The V gene lost 6 bases and the J gene lost 10 bases, with 14 bases spanning the gap. CDR3 size: 11 residues. Germline V gene lookup returns CDR1 DFQATT and CDR2 SNEGSKA (reference sequence). The CDR3: CSAERAPSQYF. DNA of the CDR3: TGCAGTGCGGAGAGGGCCCCATCGCAGTATTTT.

In its sample, this clonotype was seen many times. The chain employs TRBV12-3 or TRBV12-4 and TRBJ1-1; D may be TRBD1 (6 bases). CDR3 length: 13 amino acids. Deletions cut 6 bases from V and 1 base from J, with 9 bases between. CDR3 region: CASSWTENTEAFF. The CDR3 DNA follows: TGTGCCAGCAGCTGGACAGAGAACACTGAAGCTTTCTTT.

This clonotype was recorded at least ten times. DNA for the CDR3: TGTGCCAGCAGCCGACTAGCGGGAGTAGGAACCGGGGAGCTGTTTTTT. It specifies CASSRLAGVGTGELFF. V and J are TRBV27 and TRBJ2-2, with 12 nucleotides matching TRBD2. CDR1 is MNHEY and CDR2 is SMNVEV in the germline V gene (reference sequence). This CDR3 region has 16 residues. Trimming at V came to 6 bases and at J to 5 bases, leaving 7 bases not matched to a gene.

In its sample, this clonotype was seen once. This chain joins TRBV12-3 or TRBV12-4 and TRBJ2-6; TRBD2 might be the D (6 bases). V was pared by 3 bases and J by 1 base, with 7 bases between. This CDR3 is built from 15 residues. Here the CDR3 DNA reads TGTGCCAGCAGTTTCGCGGGGTCTGGGGCCAACGTCCTGACTTTC. This translates into CASSFAGSGANVLTF.

This chain links TRBV5-1 with TRBJ2-7; unclear D gene. Germline V gene data show CDR1 as SGHRS and CDR2 as YFSETQ. V shed 4 bases and J shed 7 bases, with 12 bases lying between them. The CDR3 contains 12 residues. CDR3 nucleotides: TGCGCCAGCAGCCAGGATCGTGGGGAGCAGTACTTC. It specifies CASSQDRGEQYF.